This entry concerns a single TCR beta chain. This CDR3 region has 16 residues. The record originates from a study of blood T cell repertoires in COVID-19. Overall study context: The origin of the acute and convalescent COVID-19 samples was the United States, Italy and Spain. T cells, B-cell-depleted T cells, or PBMCs provided the cDNA or gDNA that served as material.

Original handling: Estimates of nucleated cell counts were drawn from the amplification of reference gene primers. Assay: immunoSEQ multiplex PCR; the TCRdb copy retains only in-frame clones and omits some. V and J calls and clone size come straight from that table; D and trimming were deduced from the DNA. The sample has about 200,000 clones; roughly 80% are singletons. V is TRBV21-1 and J is TRBJ2-2; the D call in the table, TRBD1, was not verified against the DNA. TRBV21-1 has pseudogene status. The source is a woman of 80 years or more with acute or convalescent COVID-19. The specimen sequenced was peripheral blood. The CDR3 loop is CASSPLQGAFTGELFF. DNA for the CDR3: TGTGCCAGCAGCCCTCTACAGGGGGCATTCACCGGGGAGCTGTTTTTT.